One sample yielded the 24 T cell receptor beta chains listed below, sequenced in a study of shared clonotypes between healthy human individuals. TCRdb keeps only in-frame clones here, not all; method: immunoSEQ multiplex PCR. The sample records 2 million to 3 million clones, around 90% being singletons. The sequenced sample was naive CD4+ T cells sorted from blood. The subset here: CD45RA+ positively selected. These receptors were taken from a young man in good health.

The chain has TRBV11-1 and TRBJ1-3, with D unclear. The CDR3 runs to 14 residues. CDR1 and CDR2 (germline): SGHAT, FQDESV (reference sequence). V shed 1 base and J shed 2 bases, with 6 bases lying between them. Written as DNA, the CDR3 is TGTGCCAGCAGCTTAGAACCGCCTGGAAACACCATATATTTT. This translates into CASSLEPPGNTIYF.

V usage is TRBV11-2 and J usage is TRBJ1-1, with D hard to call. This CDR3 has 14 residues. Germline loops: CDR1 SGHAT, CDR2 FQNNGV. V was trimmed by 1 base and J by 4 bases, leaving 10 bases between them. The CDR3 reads CASSLVTGITEAFF. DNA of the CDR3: TGTGCCAGCAGCTTAGTAACGGGGATCACTGAAGCTTTCTTT.

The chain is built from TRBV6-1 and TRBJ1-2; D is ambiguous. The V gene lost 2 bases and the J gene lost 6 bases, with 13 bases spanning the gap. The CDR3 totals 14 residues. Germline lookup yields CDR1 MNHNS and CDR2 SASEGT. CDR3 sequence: CASSESVGVDGYTF. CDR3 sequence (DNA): TGTGCCAGCAGTGAATCGGTCGGGGTGGATGGCTACACCTTC.

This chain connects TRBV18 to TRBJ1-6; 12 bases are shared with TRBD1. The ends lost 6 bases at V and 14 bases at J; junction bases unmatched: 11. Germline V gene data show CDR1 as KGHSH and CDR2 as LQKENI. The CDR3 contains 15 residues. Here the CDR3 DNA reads TGTGCCAGCTCCTCAGGAGGGACAGGGGGCCGATCCCTCCACTTT. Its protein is CASSSGGTGGRSLHF.

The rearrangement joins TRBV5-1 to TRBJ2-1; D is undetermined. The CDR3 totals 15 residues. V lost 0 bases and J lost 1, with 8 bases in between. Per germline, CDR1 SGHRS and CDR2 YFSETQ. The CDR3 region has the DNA TGCGCCAGCAGCTTGGGGCCCGAGTCCTACAATGAGCAGTTCTTC. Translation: CASSLGPESYNEQFF.

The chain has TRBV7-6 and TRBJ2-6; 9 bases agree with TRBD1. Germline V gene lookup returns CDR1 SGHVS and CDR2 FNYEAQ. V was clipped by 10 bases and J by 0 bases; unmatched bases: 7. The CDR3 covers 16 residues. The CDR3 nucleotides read TGTGCCATCTCCGGGACAGGGACCTCTGGGGCCAACGTCCTGACTTTC. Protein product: CAISGTGTSGANVLTF.

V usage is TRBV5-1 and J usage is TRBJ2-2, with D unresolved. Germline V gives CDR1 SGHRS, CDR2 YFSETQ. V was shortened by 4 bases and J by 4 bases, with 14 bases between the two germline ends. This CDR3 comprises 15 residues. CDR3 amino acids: CASSRRGEVTGELFF. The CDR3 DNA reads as TGCGCCAGCAGCCGCCGTGGTGAGGTCACCGGGGAGCTGTTTTTT.

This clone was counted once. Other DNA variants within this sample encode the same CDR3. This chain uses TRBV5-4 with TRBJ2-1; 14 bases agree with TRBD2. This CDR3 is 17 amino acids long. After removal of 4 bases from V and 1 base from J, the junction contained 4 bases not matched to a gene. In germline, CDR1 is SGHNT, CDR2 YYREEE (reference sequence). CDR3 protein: CASSLGTSGSSYNEQFF. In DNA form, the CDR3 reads TGTGCCAGCAGCCTCGGGACTAGCGGGAGTTCCTACAATGAGCAGTTCTTC.

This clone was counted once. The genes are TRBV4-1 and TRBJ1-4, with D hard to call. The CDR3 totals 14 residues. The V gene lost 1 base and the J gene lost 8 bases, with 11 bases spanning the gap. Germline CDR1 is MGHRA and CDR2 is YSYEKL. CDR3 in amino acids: CASSQVRAVEKLFF. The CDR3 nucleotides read TGCGCCAGCAGCCAAGTCCGTGCGGTCGAAAAACTGTTTTTT.

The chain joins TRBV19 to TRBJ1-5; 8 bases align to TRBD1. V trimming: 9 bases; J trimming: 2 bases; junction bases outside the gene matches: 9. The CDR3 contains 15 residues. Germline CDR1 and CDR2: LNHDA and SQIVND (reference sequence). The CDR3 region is CASRTGGARNQPQHF. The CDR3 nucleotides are TGTGCCAGCCGAACAGGGGGGGCCCGCAATCAGCCCCAGCATTTT. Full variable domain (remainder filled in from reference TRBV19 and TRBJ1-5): DGGITQSPKYLFRKEGQNVTLSCEQNLNHDAMYWYRQDPGQGLRLIYYSQIVNDFQKGDIAEGYSVSREKKESFPLTVTSAQKNPTAFYLCASRTGGARNQPQHFGDGTRLSIL.

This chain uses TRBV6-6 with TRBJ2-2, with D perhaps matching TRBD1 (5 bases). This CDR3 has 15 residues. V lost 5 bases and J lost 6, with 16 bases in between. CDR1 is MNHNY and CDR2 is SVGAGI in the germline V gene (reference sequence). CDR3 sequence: CASSTGQTDAGELFF. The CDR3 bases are TGTGCCAGCAGTACCGGACAAACGGACGCCGGGGAGCTGTTTTTT.

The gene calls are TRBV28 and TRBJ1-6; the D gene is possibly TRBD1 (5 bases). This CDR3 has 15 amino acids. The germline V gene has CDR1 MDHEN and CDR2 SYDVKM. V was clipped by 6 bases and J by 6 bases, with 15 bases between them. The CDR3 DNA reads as TGTGCCAGCAGGGGTGGAGGGGAAGGTAATTCACCCCTCCACTTT. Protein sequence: CASRGGGEGNSPLHF.

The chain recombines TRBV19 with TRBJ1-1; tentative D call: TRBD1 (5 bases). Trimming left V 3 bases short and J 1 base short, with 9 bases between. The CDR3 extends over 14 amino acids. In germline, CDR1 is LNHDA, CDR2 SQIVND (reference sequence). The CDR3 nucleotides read TGTGCCAGTAGTATCAGGGCTCCGAACACTGAAGCTTTCTTT. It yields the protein CASSIRAPNTEAFF.

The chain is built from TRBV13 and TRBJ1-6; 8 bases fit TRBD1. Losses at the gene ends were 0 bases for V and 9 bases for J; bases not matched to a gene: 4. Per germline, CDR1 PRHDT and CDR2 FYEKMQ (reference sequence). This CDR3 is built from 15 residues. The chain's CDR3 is CASSLGQGGGSPLHF. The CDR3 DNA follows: TGTGCCAGCAGCTTAGGACAGGGGGGCGGTTCACCCCTCCACTTT.

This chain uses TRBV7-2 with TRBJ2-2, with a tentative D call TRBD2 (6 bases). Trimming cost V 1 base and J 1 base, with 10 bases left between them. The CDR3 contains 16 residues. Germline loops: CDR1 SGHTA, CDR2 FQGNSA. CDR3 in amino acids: CASSLDSGLNTGELFF. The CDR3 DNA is TGTGCCAGCAGCTTAGATAGCGGACTGAACACCGGGGAGCTGTTTTTT. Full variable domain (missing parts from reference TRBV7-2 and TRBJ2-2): GAGVSQSPSNKVTEKGKDVELRCDPISGHTALYWYRQSLGQGLEFLIYFQGNSAPDKSGLPSDRFSAERTGGSVSTLTIQRTQQEDSAVYLCASSLDSGLNTGELFFGEGSRLTVL.

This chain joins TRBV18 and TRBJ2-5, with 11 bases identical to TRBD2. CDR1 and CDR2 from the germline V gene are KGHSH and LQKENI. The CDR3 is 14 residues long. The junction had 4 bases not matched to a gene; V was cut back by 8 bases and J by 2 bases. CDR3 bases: TGTGCCAGCCGACTAGCGGGAACGCAAGAGACCCAGTACTTC. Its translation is CASRLAGTQETQYF.

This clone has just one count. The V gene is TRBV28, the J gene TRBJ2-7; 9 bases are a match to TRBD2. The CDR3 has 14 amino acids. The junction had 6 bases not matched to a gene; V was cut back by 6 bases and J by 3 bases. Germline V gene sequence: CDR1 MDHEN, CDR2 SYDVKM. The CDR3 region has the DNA TGTGCCAGCAGGAGCGGGGGGAGCAACTACGAGCAGTACTTC. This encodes CASRSGGSNYEQYF. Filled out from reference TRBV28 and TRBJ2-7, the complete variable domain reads DVKVTQSSRYLVKRTGEKVFLECVQDMDHENMFWYRQDPGLGLRLIYFSYDVKMKEKGDIPEGYSVSREKKERFSLILESASTNQTSMYLCASRSGGSNYEQYFGPGTRLTVT.

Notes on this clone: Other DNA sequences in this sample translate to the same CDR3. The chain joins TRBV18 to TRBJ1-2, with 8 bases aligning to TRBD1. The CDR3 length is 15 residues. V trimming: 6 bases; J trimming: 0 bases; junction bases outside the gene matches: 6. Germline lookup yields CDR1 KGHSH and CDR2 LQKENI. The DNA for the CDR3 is TGTGCCAGCTCTCCCCAGGGACAGGCTAACTATGGCTACACCTTC. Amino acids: CASSPQGQANYGYTF.

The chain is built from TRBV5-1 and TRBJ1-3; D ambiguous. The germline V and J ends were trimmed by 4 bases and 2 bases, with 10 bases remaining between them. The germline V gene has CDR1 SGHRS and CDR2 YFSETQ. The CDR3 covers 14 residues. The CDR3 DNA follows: TGCGCCAGCAGCACCGGGGATACTGGAAACACCATATATTTT. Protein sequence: CASSTGDTGNTIYF.

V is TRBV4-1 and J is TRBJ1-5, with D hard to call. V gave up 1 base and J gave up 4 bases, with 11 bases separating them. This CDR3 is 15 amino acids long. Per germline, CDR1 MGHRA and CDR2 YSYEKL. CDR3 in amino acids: CASSQGRQGNQPQHF. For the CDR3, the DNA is TGCGCCAGCAGCCAAGGGCGACAAGGTAATCAGCCCCAGCATTTT.

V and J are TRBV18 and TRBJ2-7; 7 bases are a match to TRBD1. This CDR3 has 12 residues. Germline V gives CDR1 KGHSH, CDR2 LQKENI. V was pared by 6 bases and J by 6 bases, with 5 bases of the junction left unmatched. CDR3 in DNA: TGTGCCAGCTCGACGACAGGGAGCGAGCAGTACTTC. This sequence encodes CASSTTGSEQYF. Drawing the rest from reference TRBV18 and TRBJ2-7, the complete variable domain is NAGVMQNPRHLVRRRGQEARLRCSPMKGHSHVYWYRQLPEEGLKFMVYLQKENIIDESGMPKERFSAEFPKEGPSILRIQQVVRGDSAAYFCASSTTGSEQYFGPGTRLTVT.

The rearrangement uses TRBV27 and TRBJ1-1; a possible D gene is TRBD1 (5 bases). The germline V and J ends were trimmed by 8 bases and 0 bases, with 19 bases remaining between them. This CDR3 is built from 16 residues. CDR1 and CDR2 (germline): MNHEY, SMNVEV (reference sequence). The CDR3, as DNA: TGTGCCAGCGGCGAGCGGCAGGGCTCAATGAACACTGAAGCTTTCTTT. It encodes CASGERQGSMNTEAFF.

This CDR3 is CASTPSPQETQYF. The CDR3, as DNA: TGTGCCAGCACCCCTTCCCCTCAAGAGACCCAGTACTTC. The chain recombines TRBV2 with TRBJ2-5; no clear D. This CDR3 comprises 13 residues. V was pared by 7 bases and J by 2 bases, with 11 bases between. Germline lookup yields CDR1 SNHLY and CDR2 FYNNEI.

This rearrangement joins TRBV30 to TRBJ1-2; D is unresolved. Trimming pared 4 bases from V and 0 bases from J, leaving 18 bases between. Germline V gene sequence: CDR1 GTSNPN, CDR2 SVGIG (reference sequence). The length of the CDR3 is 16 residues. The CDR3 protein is CAWTPGSPSANYGYTF. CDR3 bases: TGTGCCTGGACCCCAGGAAGTCCCTCAGCTAACTATGGCTACACCTTC.